The 17 T cell receptor beta chains given below trace back to one sample, sequenced in a study of a mutant IDH1 vaccine in newly diagnosed glioma. These receptors have no known antigen. As for time point: week 35, safety follow-up. The content of each vaccine dose was 300 ug of mutant IDH1 20-mer peptide, and topical imiquimod accompanied it. The protocol was immunoSEQ multiplex PCR, while the TCRdb copy is restricted to in-frame clones and leaves out a portion. Seen here are some 30,000 clones, 79% observed once, and the top ten hold about 9.3%. The specimen comprised PBMCs, sampled from a glioma patient whose treatment included an IDH1 peptide vaccine. Receptors originate from a woman between 25 and 40 years old with glioma. Some clones in this sample may be carry-over from other donors' samples.

For the CDR3, the DNA is TGTGCCAGCAGTGGAGTGGCTGGCCCTGCCACTGAAGCTTTCTTT. Its protein is CASSGVAGPATEAFF. The chain couples TRBV6-1 to TRBJ1-1, with D unresolved. CDR3 size: 15 residues. Trimming left V 4 bases short and J 4 bases short, with 16 bases between. Per the germline V gene, CDR1 is MNHNS and CDR2 is SASEGT.

This clone was recorded only once. The CDR3 region has the DNA TGTGCCAGCAGTCCCGCGGGCGAGAACTATGGCTACACCTTC. It yields the protein CASSPAGENYGYTF. The rearrangement links TRBV6-5 to TRBJ1-2, with D uncertain. V lost 5 bases to trimming and J lost 2 bases, with 12 bases between them. Germline values: CDR1 MNHEY, CDR2 SVGAGI. The CDR3 covers 14 residues.

The chain combines TRBV2 with TRBJ1-5, with a weak D call TRBD1 (6 bases). This CDR3 has 15 residues. Trimming took off 3 bases at V and 6 bases at J, with 15 bases between the two ends. Germline V gene data show CDR1 as SNHLY and CDR2 as FYNNEI. CDR3 region: CASSEEGGLGQPQHF. CDR3 DNA sequence: TGTGCCAGCAGTGAGGAGGGGGGACTGGGTCAGCCCCAGCATTTT.

The table lists this clone with a few counts. The chain links TRBV5-6 to TRBJ1-1; weak D call: TRBD1 (5 bases). V was trimmed by 5 bases and J by 7 bases, leaving 21 bases between them. The CDR3 runs to 15 residues. Germline values: CDR1 SGHDT, CDR2 YYEEEE. CDR3 coding DNA: TGTGCCAGCAGTCGGTTATGGCAGGCGAGGGGTGAAGCTTTCTTT. Translated: CASSRLWQARGEAFF.

The rearrangement joins TRBV7-9 to TRBJ2-1, with 7 bases lining up with TRBD1. Looked up from germline, CDR1 is SEHNR and CDR2 is FQNEAQ (reference sequence). V lost 6 bases, J lost 5 bases, and 7 bases stayed unmatched. The CDR3 totals 14 residues. The CDR3 here is CASSLGQSNNEQFF. As DNA, the CDR3 is TGTGCCAGCAGTCTGGGACAGTCCAACAATGAGCAGTTCTTC.

V and J are TRBV10-3 and TRBJ2-5; 8 bases map to TRBD1. The V gene's germline CDR1 is ENHRY and CDR2 SYGVKD. Germline trimming cut 5 bases from V and 1 base from J; bases unmatched to any gene: 3. The CDR3 length is 14 residues. The CDR3 loop is CAISRQGSQETQYF. The CDR3 DNA reads as TGTGCCATCAGTCGACAGGGGTCCCAAGAGACCCAGTACTTC.

Only one count was recorded for this clone. The chain has TRBV2 and TRBJ2-5; possibly TRBD1 for D (5 bases). This CDR3 contains 13 residues. Germline CDR1 and CDR2: SNHLY and FYNNEI. V was trimmed by 4 bases and J by 5 bases, leaving 11 bases between them. The CDR3 loop reads CASSVQGWETQYF. The CDR3 coding sequence is TGTGCCAGCAGTGTCCAGGGATGGGAGACCCAGTACTTC.

The chain has TRBV5-6 and TRBJ2-7; TRBD2 is a possible D gene (5 bases). The V gene lost 0 bases and the J gene lost 0 bases, with 13 bases spanning the gap. The CDR3 has 16 amino acids. The germline gives CDR1 SGHDT, CDR2 YYEEEE. CDR3 nucleotide sequence: TGTGCCAGCAGCTTGGAGCGGAAACGGAGCTCCTACGAGCAGTACTTC. Translating gives CASSLERKRSSYEQYF.

V and J are TRBV28 and TRBJ2-5, with D tentatively TRBD1 (5 bases). Trimming removed 6 bases at V and 1 base at J, with 15 bases between. The CDR3 is made up of 15 amino acids. The germline V gene has CDR1 MDHEN and CDR2 SYDVKM. CDR3 DNA sequence: TGTGCCAGCAGCCCACGGACACCAAGCCAAGAGACCCAGTACTTC. Encoded protein: CASSPRTPSQETQYF.

This clone showed up just a few times. The J gene is TRBJ1-2, the V gene TRBV6-6; a weak D match, TRBD1 (5 bases). Trimming took off 6 bases at V and 3 bases at J, with 11 bases between the two ends. CDR3 size: 13 residues. Germline CDR1 MNHNY, CDR2 SVGAGI (reference sequence). The CDR3 DNA sequence: TGTGCCAGCAGCCACGGAGGGGACTATGGCTACACCTTC. Translated: CASSHGGDYGYTF.

The chain joins TRBV13 to TRBJ2-2; 7 nucleotides line up with TRBD2. From germline, CDR1 is PRHDT and CDR2 FYEKMQ (reference sequence). The V gene end was trimmed by 4 bases and the J gene end by 7 bases; junction bases not matched to a gene: 6. The CDR3 has 14 residues. The CDR3 spells CASSSRELGGELFF. CDR3 DNA: TGTGCCAGCAGCTCGCGGGAGTTGGGCGGGGAGCTGTTTTTT.

This clone was seen only once. The genes are TRBV27 and TRBJ2-6; a possible D gene is TRBD1 (6 bases). Trimming pared 4 bases from V and 6 bases from J, leaving 13 bases between. The CDR3 length is 15 residues. Germline V CDR1 and CDR2: MNHEY, SMNVEV (reference sequence). Here the CDR3 DNA reads TGTGCCAGCAGTTCGGTACAGGGAGAGGCCAACGTCCTGACTTTC. It codes for CASSSVQGEANVLTF.

This clone was recorded only once. The chain carries TRBV15 and TRBJ2-7, with D maybe TRBD1 (8 bases). Trimming took off 3 bases at V and 0 bases at J, with 18 bases between the two ends. The CDR3 spans 17 residues. CDR1 and CDR2 from the germline V gene are LNHNV and YYDKDF (reference sequence). The CDR3 spells CATSSYGQGGSSYEQYF. The CDR3 bases are TGTGCCACCAGCAGTTATGGACAGGGCGGGAGCTCCTACGAGCAGTACTTC.

V gene TRBV28 combines with J gene TRBJ2-5, with D hard to call. The CDR3 loop spans 13 amino acids. Between the trimmed V and J ends, which lost 2 bases and 4 bases, there was a span of 8 bases. Germline V gives CDR1 MDHEN, CDR2 SYDVKM. This chain's CDR3 is CASSLPSRETQYF. CDR3 DNA sequence: TGTGCCAGCAGTTTACCTAGTCGAGAGACCCAGTACTTC.

The chain employs TRBV14 and TRBJ1-1; the D is unclear. The germline V and J ends were trimmed by 4 bases and 6 bases, with 9 bases remaining between them. This CDR3 spans 12 amino acids. In germline, CDR1 is SGHDN, CDR2 FVKESK. The CDR3 sequence: CASSPFGAEAFF. DNA for the CDR3: TGTGCCAGCAGCCCGTTCGGGGCTGAAGCTTTCTTT.

The chain is built from TRBV30 and TRBJ2-7; TRBD1 aligns across 9 bases. V lost 2 bases to trimming and J lost 7 bases; unmatched junction nucleotides: 9. The CDR3 has 14 residues. Germline V lookup: CDR1 GTSNPN, CDR2 SVGIG (reference sequence). The CDR3 region is CAWSITGGYLEQYF. The CDR3 bases are TGTGCCTGGAGTATAACAGGGGGCTACTTAGAGCAGTACTTC.

This chain joins TRBV6-1 and TRBJ1-1, with D possibly being TRBD1 (5 bases). Germline V gene sequence: CDR1 MNHNS, CDR2 SASEGT. V dropped 2 bases and J dropped 1 base, with 8 bases sitting between them. The CDR3 has 14 residues. For the CDR3, the DNA is TGTGCCAGCAGTGAACAGGGTGCGAACACTGAAGCTTTCTTT. Amino acids: CASSEQGANTEAFF.